The next 27 T cell receptor beta chains were all read from a single sample in a study of blood T cell repertoires in COVID-19. Some clones are missing from TCRdb's copy, which holds only in-frame ones; the method was immunoSEQ multiplex PCR. The table records around 250,000 clones, 80% to 85% of them present only once. Sequenced sample: peripheral blood. The receptors were sampled from a woman between 35 and 50 years old who had recovered from COVID-19.

The CDR3 nucleotides are TGTGCCAGCAGCCAAGATCAGGGGGGCCCTAGCACAGATACGCAGTATTTT. As protein: CASSQDQGGPSTDTQYF. V usage is TRBV3-1 (or the pseudogene TRBV3-2) and J usage is TRBJ2-3; possibly TRBD1 for D (7 bases). CDR3 length equals 17 residues. Trimming removed 0 bases from V and 0 bases from J, with 13 bases in between. CDR1 and CDR2 from the germline V gene are LGHDT and YNNKEL (reference sequence).

The chain combines TRBV3-1 (or the pseudogene TRBV3-2) with TRBJ2-1; no definite D call. The CDR3 covers 14 residues. In germline, CDR1 is LGHDT, CDR2 YNNKEL (reference sequence). V gave up 4 bases and J gave up 4 bases, with 11 bases separating them. CDR3 loop: CASSPPDPYNEQFF. CDR3 nucleotide sequence: TGTGCCAGCAGCCCCCCAGATCCTTACAATGAGCAGTTCTTC.

The chain links TRBV30 to TRBJ1-1; possibly TRBD1 for D (6 bases). Germline V gene lookup returns CDR1 GTSNPN and CDR2 SVGIG (reference sequence). This CDR3 spans 14 amino acids. Trimming stripped 1 base from V and 4 bases from J, with 13 bases between. DNA of the CDR3: TGTGCCTGGAGTGACGCAGGGGCTGTCACTGAAGCTTTCTTT. It is translated as CAWSDAGAVTEAFF.

The J gene is TRBJ2-7, the V gene TRBV10-3, with 11 nucleotides matching TRBD1. This CDR3 contains 14 residues. Germline CDR1 and CDR2: ENHRY and SYGVKD. J was trimmed by 7 bases and V by 4 bases; bases with no gene match: 6. Here the CDR3 DNA reads TGTGCCATCAGTGCGGGACAGGGGGTGAGTGAGCAGTACTTC. This translates into CAISAGQGVSEQYF.

The chain uses TRBV5-1 and TRBJ2-7, with TRBD1 matching over 8 bases. J gave up 4 bases and V 4 bases, and 10 bases lay outside the gene matches. Germline assignment: CDR1 SGHRS and CDR2 YFSETQ. This CDR3 region has 15 residues. This CDR3 is CASSLGQGGLYEQYF. As DNA, the CDR3 is TGCGCCAGCAGCCTCGGACAGGGTGGTTTATACGAGCAGTACTTC.

The chain carries TRBV4-2 and TRBJ2-3, with D hard to call. This CDR3 region has 13 residues. Germline lookup yields CDR1 LGHNA and CDR2 YNFKEQ. V lost 2 bases and J lost 6, with 9 bases in between. Here the CDR3 reads CASSQTKADTQYF. For the CDR3, the DNA is TGTGCCAGCAGCCAAACCAAAGCGGATACGCAGTATTTT.

J is TRBJ2-3 and V is TRBV5-6, with TRBD1 matching 10 bases. The CDR3 is 17 residues long. V shed 0 bases, J shed 4 bases, and the junction held 8 bases outside the gene matches. Germline CDR1 SGHDT, CDR2 YYEEEE. The CDR3 sequence: CASSLVRDRGRADTQYF. The CDR3 coding sequence is TGTGCCAGCAGCTTGGTGAGAGACAGGGGGCGGGCAGATACGCAGTATTTT. The entire variable domain, with the rest obtained from reference TRBV5-6 and TRBJ2-3, is as follows: DAGVTQSPTHLIKTRGQQVTLRCSPKSGHDTVSWYQQALGQGPQFIFQYYEEEERQRGNFPDRFSGHQFPNYSSELNVNALLLGDSALYLCASSLVRDRGRADTQYFGPGTRLTVL.

This clone appeared a few times. One end of the junction fails to match germline, which may point to a read error. The rearrangement joins TRBV30 to TRBJ1-2; 8 nucleotides match TRBD1. Germline V gene lookup returns CDR1 GTSNPN and CDR2 SVGIG (reference sequence). This CDR3 contains 13 residues. The CDR3 DNA is TGTGCCCGGAGCAGGGGGCAGGGCTATGGCTACACCTTC. Protein product: CARSRGQGYGYTF.

This chain connects TRBV18 to TRBJ2-7; D possibly corresponds to TRBD2 (5 bases). CDR3 size: 16 residues. CDR1 and CDR2 (germline): KGHSH, LQKENI. The V end was cut by 2 bases, the J end by 4 bases, with 18 bases between. CDR3 residues: CASSPGLRGNRYEQYF. Here the CDR3 DNA reads TGTGCCAGCTCACCAGGGCTCCGGGGAAATAGATACGAGCAGTACTTC.

The V and J genes are TRBV4-2 and TRBJ2-7; D is unresolved. V shed 0 bases and J shed 4 bases, with 10 bases lying between them. This CDR3 contains 14 residues. Germline V lookup: CDR1 LGHNA, CDR2 YNFKEQ. CDR3: CASSQDSIDYEQYF. The CDR3 bases are TGTGCCAGCAGCCAAGATTCCATAGATTACGAGCAGTACTTC.

The V and J genes are TRBV28 and TRBJ1-4; 9 bases are a match to TRBD1. The CDR3 covers 16 residues. Germline loops: CDR1 MDHEN, CDR2 SYDVKM. V was pared by 4 bases and J by 6 bases, with 9 bases of the junction left unmatched. This CDR3 is CASSSNRGDRDEKLFF. The CDR3 region has the DNA TGTGCCAGCAGTTCCAACAGGGGGGACAGGGATGAAAAACTGTTTTTT.

V gene TRBV5-1 combines with J gene TRBJ1-2; perhaps TRBD1 as D (5 bases). The CDR3 is 14 residues long. Trimming shortened V by 6 bases and J by 5 bases, and 17 bases separated the two germline ends. Germline V gene data show CDR1 as SGHRS and CDR2 as YFSETQ. The CDR3 loop is CASTMTAGDYGYTF. CDR3 coding DNA: TGCGCCAGCACCATGACAGCGGGCGATTATGGCTACACCTTC.

The chain carries TRBV19 and TRBJ2-7, with 10 bases identical to TRBD2. CDR1 is LNHDA, CDR2 SQIVND, per germline (reference sequence). V gave up 4 bases and J gave up 0 bases; unmatched junction bases: 12. The CDR3 has 18 amino acids. The CDR3 nucleotides are TGTGCCAGTAGTAGTCTAGCGGGGGCGGCCAGAGCCTCCTACGAGCAGTACTTC. It yields the protein CASSSLAGAARASYEQYF.

The rearrangement links TRBV7-6 to TRBJ1-3; 9 bases fit TRBD1. This CDR3 region has 16 residues. In germline, CDR1 is SGHVS, CDR2 FNYEAQ. Trimming took 1 base from V and 7 from J; bases not matched to a gene: 8. This chain's CDR3 is CASSLESTGGANTIYF. The CDR3 bases are TGTGCCAGCAGCTTAGAGTCGACAGGGGGAGCGAACACCATATATTTT. The full variable domain, completed using reference TRBV7-6 and TRBJ1-3, is GAGVSQSPRYKVTKRGQDVALRCDPISGHVSLYWYRQALGQGPEFLTYFNYEAQQDKSGLPNDRFSAERPEGSISTLTIQRTEQRDSAMYRCASSLESTGGANTIYFGEGSWLTVV.

This chain uses TRBV6-5 with TRBJ2-7, with TRBD2 matching 8 bases. This CDR3 is 16 amino acids long. The ends lost 0 bases at V and 2 bases at J; junction bases unmatched: 6. CDR1 is MNHEY, CDR2 SVGAGI, per germline. The CDR3 coding sequence is TGTGCCAGCAGTTACTCGACGGGGGGGTATCCCTACGAGCAGTACTTC. Its protein is CASSYSTGGYPYEQYF.

The chain has TRBV5-1 and TRBJ1-1; 8 bases are shared with TRBD1. CDR1 and CDR2 (germline): SGHRS, YFSETQ. J gave up 0 bases and V 5 bases, and 9 bases lay outside the gene matches. The CDR3 totals 16 residues. The CDR3 region is CASRSNRGSLNTEAFF. CDR3 sequence (DNA): TGCGCCAGCAGATCTAACAGGGGGTCTCTGAACACTGAAGCTTTCTTT.

The CDR3 protein is CASSNRRLSSYEQYF. For the CDR3, the DNA is TGTGCCAGCAGCAACCGCCGTCTTAGCTCCTACGAGCAGTACTTC. The genes are TRBV21-1 and TRBJ2-7; TRBD2, the table's D call, was not compared with the DNA. TRBV21-1 is a known pseudogene. CDR3 length: 15 residues.

The chain is built from TRBV6-5 and TRBJ1-4, with a tentative D call TRBD1 (6 bases). With 10 bases removed from V and 4 bases from J, the gap between germline ends came to 16 bases. This CDR3 is 14 amino acids long. Per germline, CDR1 MNHEY and CDR2 SVGAGI. For the CDR3, the DNA is TGTGCCACTATCAGAGACAGGATTAATGAAAAACTGTTTTTT. This encodes CATIRDRINEKLFF.

The chain combines TRBV9 with TRBJ1-2, with 11 bases identical to TRBD1. The germline gives CDR1 SGDLS, CDR2 YYNGEE. V dropped 4 bases and J dropped 3; count of bases not matched to a gene: 8. CDR3 size: 16 residues. The CDR3 nucleotides are TGTGCCAGCAGCTCACAAAGGACAGGGGGCGACTATGGCTACACCTTC. This gives the protein CASSSQRTGGDYGYTF.

The chain employs TRBV5-1 and TRBJ2-3; 11 nucleotides match TRBD2. Per the germline V gene, CDR1 is SGHRS and CDR2 is YFSETQ. This CDR3 contains 15 residues. With V trimmed by 2 bases and J by 5 bases, 4 bases remained unmatched. CDR3 protein: CASSFSGGAVDTQYF. The CDR3 nucleotides are TGCGCCAGCAGCTTTAGCGGGGGGGCCGTAGATACGCAGTATTTT.

In this sample, this clone turned up once. This chain links TRBV29-1 with TRBJ2-3; D possibly corresponds to TRBD1 (5 bases). This CDR3 comprises 14 residues. The germline V and J ends were trimmed by 3 bases and 6 bases, with 16 bases remaining between them. In germline, CDR1 is SQVTM, CDR2 ANQGSEA. As DNA, the CDR3 is TGCAGCGTTGAGAACAGGTATGGGGCTGATACGCAGTATTTT. As protein: CSVENRYGADTQYF.

This sequence joins TRBV6-5 and TRBJ2-7, with D tentatively TRBD2 (6 bases). Germline V CDR1 and CDR2: MNHEY, SVGAGI. V lost 6 bases, J lost 0 bases, and 9 bases lay in between. The CDR3 consists of 13 residues. This CDR3 reads CASRRGFSYEQYF. DNA of the CDR3: TGTGCCAGCAGACGGGGGTTCTCCTACGAGCAGTACTTC.

The J gene is TRBJ1-1, the V gene TRBV6-6, with D possibly being TRBD1 (6 bases). V lost 6 bases and J lost 0, with 14 bases in between. Germline CDR1 MNHNY, CDR2 SVGAGI (reference sequence). The CDR3 length is 15 residues. CDR3 DNA sequence: TGTGCCAGCAGCCACATAGGGGGTTTGAACACTGAAGCTTTCTTT. Its translation is CASSHIGGLNTEAFF.

This CDR3 reads CASLRQGDLGTEAFF. The CDR3 DNA sequence: TGTGCCAGCCTCCGTCAAGGGGATCTTGGCACTGAAGCTTTCTTT. The rearrangement joins TRBV5-6 to TRBJ1-1; the D gene is possibly TRBD1 (5 bases). Trimming removed 7 bases from V and 4 bases from J, with 20 bases in between. The length of the CDR3 is 15 residues. Germline loops: CDR1 SGHDT, CDR2 YYEEEE.

The CDR3: CASSTGNSPLHF. The CDR3 DNA reads as TGTGCCAGCAGTACAGGGAATTCACCCCTCCACTTT. This chain links TRBV3-1 (or the pseudogene TRBV3-2) with TRBJ1-6, with D perhaps matching TRBD1 (6 bases). The germline gives CDR1 LGHDT, CDR2 YNNKEL (reference sequence). The CDR3 has 12 amino acids. V lost 6 bases to trimming and J lost 7 bases, with 7 bases between them.

The chain couples TRBV19 to TRBJ1-1; weak D call: TRBD1 (6 bases). Trimming took off 4 bases at V and 1 base at J, with 13 bases between the two ends. The germline V gene encodes CDR1 LNHDA and CDR2 SQIVND (reference sequence). The CDR3 sequence is 15 residues long. Here the CDR3 reads CASSKPQGGNTEAFF. The CDR3 nucleotides read TGTGCCAGTAGTAAGCCACAGGGTGGGAACACTGAAGCTTTCTTT.

CDR3 sequence (DNA): TGTGCCAGCTCACCAACAGGGGGCGCTGGGGCCAACGTCCTGACTTTC. Its protein is CASSPTGGAGANVLTF. This chain joins TRBV18 and TRBJ2-6, with 9 bases that match TRBD1. V was clipped by 2 bases and J by 2 bases; unmatched bases: 1. CDR3 length equals 16 residues. Germline-derived CDR1 and CDR2 are KGHSH and LQKENI.